These 5 T cell receptor beta chains came from one sample sequenced in a study of T cells in Graves' hyperthyroidism and ophthalmopathy. TCR beta CDR3 regions were amplified from RNA transcripts. With the HTBI primer set, the TCR CDR3 went through a first round of RT-PCR. TCRdb recomputed calls from the multiplex PCR reads with MiXCR, one row per CDR3 protein. In the table there are about 200,000 distinct CDR3 sequences, roughly 18% of which are singletons. The material sequenced was blood. Source of these receptors: a man aged 45-65 years with Graves' hyperthyroidism.

This clonotype came up many times. The rearrangement links TRBV28 to TRBJ1-4, with D uncertain. The CDR3 length is 15 residues. V was cut by 5 bases and J by 0 bases, with 10 bases left in between. CDR1 and CDR2 from the germline V gene are MDHEN and SYDVKM. This CDR3 reads CASSQDLATNEKLFF. CDR3 bases: TGTGCCAGCAGTCAGGACCTCGCAACTAATGAAAAACTGTTTTTT.

This clonotype was picked up a small number of times. The chain carries TRBV20-1 and TRBJ2-2; possible D gene TRBD1, 7 bases. The germline V gene encodes CDR1 DFQATT and CDR2 SNEGSKA (reference sequence). CDR3 length: 14 residues. Deletions cut 8 bases from V and 1 base from J, with 14 bases between. The CDR3 spells CSSRGDRNTGELFF. In nucleotides, the CDR3 is TGCAGTTCAAGGGGGGACAGGAACACCGGGGAGCTGTTTTTT.

The table lists this clonotype with many counts. The chain links TRBV11-2 to TRBJ1-2, with a possible D match to TRBD1 (5 bases). The V gene lost 6 bases and the J gene lost 6 bases, with 11 bases spanning the gap. The CDR3 loop spans 12 amino acids. Germline-derived CDR1 and CDR2 are SGHAT and FQNNGV. The CDR3 region has the DNA TGTGCCAGCAGTGCCAGAGGGGATGGCTACACCTTC. The encoded protein is CASSARGDGYTF.

Details on this clonotype: A much larger clone lies a single base off, so this may be a read error. This chain uses TRBV7-9 with TRBJ1-3; 9 bases map to TRBD1. The J segment lost 1 base and the V segment lost 5 bases, leaving 12 bases of the junction unmatched. Germline CDR1 and CDR2: SEHNR and FQNEAQ (reference sequence). The CDR3 loop spans 18 amino acids. Here the CDR3 DNA reads TGTGCCAGCAGCCTGGGGCCGGGACAGGGCCTATCTGGAAACACCATATATTTT. It yields the protein CASSLGPGQGLSGNTIYF.

This clonotype was picked up many times. The gene calls are TRBV30 and TRBJ2-3; D gene unclear. The CDR3 is 13 amino acids. V lost 4 bases and J lost 3, with 11 bases in between. The germline gives CDR1 GTSNPN, CDR2 SVGIG (reference sequence). Here the CDR3 reads CAWTRIPTDTQYF. CDR3 DNA: TGTGCCTGGACCCGGATACCTACAGATACGCAGTATTTT.